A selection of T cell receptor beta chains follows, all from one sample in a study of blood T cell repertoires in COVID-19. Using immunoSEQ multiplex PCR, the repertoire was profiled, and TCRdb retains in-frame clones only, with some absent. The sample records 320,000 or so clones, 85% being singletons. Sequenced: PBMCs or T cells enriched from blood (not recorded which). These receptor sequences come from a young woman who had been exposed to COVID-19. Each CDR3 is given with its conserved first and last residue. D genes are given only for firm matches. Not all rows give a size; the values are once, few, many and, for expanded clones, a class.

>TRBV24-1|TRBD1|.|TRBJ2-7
CATSDSTGGGSYEQYF
TGTGCCACCAGTGATTCAACAGGGGGTGGATCCTACGAGCAGTACTTC
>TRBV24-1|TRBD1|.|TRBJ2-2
CATSSGQGTGELFF
TGTGCCACCTCGTCGGGACAGGGTACCGGGGAGCTGTTTTTT
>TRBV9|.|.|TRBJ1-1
CASSVGDSNTEAFF
TGTGCCAGCAGCGTAGGGGACTCGAACACTGAAGCTTTCTTT
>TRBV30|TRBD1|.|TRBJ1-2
CAWNQGATGYTF
TGTGCCTGGAATCAGGGGGCCACTGGCTACACCTTC
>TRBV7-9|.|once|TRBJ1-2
CASSLGGSGYGYTF
TGTGCCAGCAGCTTAGGTGGATCGGGCTATGGCTACACCTTC
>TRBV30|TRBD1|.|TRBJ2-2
CAWNLYRGTGELFF
TGTGCCTGGAACCTATACAGGGGCACCGGGGAGCTGTTTTTT
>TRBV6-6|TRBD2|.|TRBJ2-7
CASSSGAGGNYEQYF
TGTGCCAGCAGTTCCGGAGCGGGAGGAAACTACGAGCAGTACTTC
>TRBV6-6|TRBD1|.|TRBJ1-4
CASSRVRQGAEKLFF
TGTGCCAGCAGCCGGGTGAGACAGGGGGCGGAAAAACTGTTTTTT
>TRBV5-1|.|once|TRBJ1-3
CASSLEPLLVENTIYF
TGCGCCAGCAGCTTGGAGCCGTTGTTGGTAGAAAACACCATATATTTT
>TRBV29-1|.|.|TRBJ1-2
CSVGPIPGYGYTF
TGCAGCGTGGGGCCGATTCCCGGATATGGCTACACCTTC
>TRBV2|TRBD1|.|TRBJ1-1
CASSLQGAGVTEAFF
TGTGCCAGCAGTCTACAGGGGGCGGGGGTCACTGAAGCTTTCTTT
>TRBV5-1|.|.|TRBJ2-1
CASSLELALRNEQFF
TGCGCCAGCAGCTTGGAACTAGCCCTTCGGAATGAGCAGTTCTTC
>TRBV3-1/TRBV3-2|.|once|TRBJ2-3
CASSQVRQGTDTQYF
TGTGCCAGCAGCCAAGTCAGGCAGGGCACAGATACGCAGTATTTT
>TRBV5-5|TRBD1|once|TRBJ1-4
CASSLDRGDEKLFF
TGTGCCAGCAGCTTGGACAGGGGAGATGAAAAACTGTTTTTT
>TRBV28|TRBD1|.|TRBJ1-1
CASSPDRGRGNTEAFF
TGTGCCAGCAGTCCGGACAGGGGTAGAGGGAACACTGAAGCTTTCTTT
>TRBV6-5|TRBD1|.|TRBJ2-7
CASTGWTGVYEQYF
TGTGCCAGCACCGGATGGACAGGGGTCTACGAGCAGTACTTC
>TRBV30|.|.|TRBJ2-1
CALEGIGNNEQFF
TGTGCCTTAGAGGGAATTGGGAACAATGAGCAGTTCTTC
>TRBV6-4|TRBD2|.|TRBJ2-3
CASSDQAGGTDTQYF
TGTGCCAGCAGTGATCAAGCGGGGGGCACAGATACGCAGTATTTT
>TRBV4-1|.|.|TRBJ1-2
CASSQVSGAHGYTF
TGCGCCAGCAGCCAGGTATCAGGGGCGCATGGCTACACCTTC
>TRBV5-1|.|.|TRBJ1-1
CASSYNSDTGNTEAFF
TGCGCCAGCAGCTATAACTCGGACACAGGCAACACTGAAGCTTTCTTT
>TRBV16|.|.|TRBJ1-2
CASSPSDFSRGGYTF
TGTGCCAGCAGCCCTAGTGACTTCTCAAGGGGAGGCTACACCTTC
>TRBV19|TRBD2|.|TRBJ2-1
CASSTLAATYNEQFF
TGTGCCAGTAGTACGCTAGCGGCCACCTACAATGAGCAGTTCTTC
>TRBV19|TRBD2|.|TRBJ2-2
CASSIGLAGERTGELFF
TGTGCCAGTAGTATTGGACTAGCGGGAGAACGCACCGGGGAGCTGTTTTTT
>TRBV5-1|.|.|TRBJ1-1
CASSLATGRANTEAFF
TGCGCCAGCAGCTTGGCCACAGGTAGAGCGAACACTGAAGCTTTCTTT
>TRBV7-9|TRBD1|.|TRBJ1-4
CATATGGNEKLFF
TGTGCCACCGCGACAGGGGGGAATGAAAAACTGTTTTTT
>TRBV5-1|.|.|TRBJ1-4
CASSLDRVDEKLFF
TGCGCCAGCAGCCTGGACCGGGTTGATGAAAAACTGTTTTTT
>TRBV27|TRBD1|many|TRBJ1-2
CASSLYGQGVSYGYTF
TGTGCCAGCAGTTTATACGGACAGGGGGTTAGCTATGGCTACACCTTC
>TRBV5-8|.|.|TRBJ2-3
CASSLAGTDTQYF
TGTGCCAGCAGCTTGGCGGGCACAGATACGCAGTATTTT
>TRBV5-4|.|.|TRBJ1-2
CASRRHERGIYGYTF
TGTGCCAGCAGGAGGCACGAAAGGGGTATCTATGGCTACACCTTC
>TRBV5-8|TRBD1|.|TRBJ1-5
CASTKQGFQPQHF
TGTGCCAGCACCAAACAGGGGTTTCAGCCCCAGCATTTT
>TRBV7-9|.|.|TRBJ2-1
CASSLVEGQFF
TGTGCCAGCAGCTTAGTGGAGGGGCAGTTCTTC
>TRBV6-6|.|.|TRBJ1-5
CASSYPSHRESQPQHF
TGTGCCAGCAGTTACCCTTCCCACAGGGAGTCGCAGCCCCAGCATTTT
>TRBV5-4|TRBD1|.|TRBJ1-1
CASSSGQGVNTEAFF
TGTGCCAGCAGCTCTGGACAGGGTGTGAACACTGAAGCTTTCTTT
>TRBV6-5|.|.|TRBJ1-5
CASTGEYSNQPQHF
TGTGCCAGCACGGGGGAATATAGCAATCAGCCCCAGCATTTT
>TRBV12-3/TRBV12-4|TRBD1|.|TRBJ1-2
CASQTGNYGYTF
TGTGCCAGTCAGACAGGGAACTATGGCTACACCTTC
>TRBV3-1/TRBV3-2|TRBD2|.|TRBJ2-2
CASSQDRRGGADTGELFF
TGTGCCAGCAGCCAAGATCGGCGCGGGGGGGCTGACACCGGGGAGCTGTTTTTT
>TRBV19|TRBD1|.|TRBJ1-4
CASSTQGAAGEKLFF
TGTGCCAGTAGTACCCAGGGGGCTGCGGGTGAAAAACTGTTTTTT
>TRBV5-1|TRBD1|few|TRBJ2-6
CASSPRTGVSGANVLTF
TGCGCCAGCAGCCCCAGGACAGGGGTGTCTGGGGCCAACGTCCTGACTTTC
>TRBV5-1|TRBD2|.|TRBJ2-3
CASSLAGGPSDTQYF
TGCGCCAGCAGCTTGGCGGGAGGGCCTTCTGATACGCAGTATTTT
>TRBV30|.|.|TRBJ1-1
CAWSVLMTGEAFF
TGTGCCTGGAGTGTACTCATGACAGGTGAAGCTTTCTTT
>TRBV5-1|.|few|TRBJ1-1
CASSHYDLNTEAFF
TGCGCCAGCAGCCATTATGACTTGAACACTGAAGCTTTCTTT
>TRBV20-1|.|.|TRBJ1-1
CSVPGTEAFF
TGCAGTGTTCCGGGGACTGAAGCTTTCTTT
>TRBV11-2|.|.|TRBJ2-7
CASSLTDSYEQYF
TGTGCCAGCAGCTTAACTGACTCCTACGAGCAGTACTTC
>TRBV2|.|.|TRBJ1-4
CASGGLIATNEKLFF
TGTGCCAGCGGGGGACTCATCGCAACTAATGAAAAACTGTTTTTT
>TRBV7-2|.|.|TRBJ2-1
CASSLATGEAYNEQFF
TGTGCCAGCAGCCTAGCGACCGGAGAGGCCTACAATGAGCAGTTCTTC
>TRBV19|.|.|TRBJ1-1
CASSRDVYRETEAFF
TGTGCCAGTAGTAGGGACGTCTACAGGGAGACTGAAGCTTTCTTT
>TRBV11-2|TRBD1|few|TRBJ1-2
CASSLGGQGNYGYTF
TGTGCCAGCAGCTTAGGGGGACAGGGGAACTATGGCTACACCTTC